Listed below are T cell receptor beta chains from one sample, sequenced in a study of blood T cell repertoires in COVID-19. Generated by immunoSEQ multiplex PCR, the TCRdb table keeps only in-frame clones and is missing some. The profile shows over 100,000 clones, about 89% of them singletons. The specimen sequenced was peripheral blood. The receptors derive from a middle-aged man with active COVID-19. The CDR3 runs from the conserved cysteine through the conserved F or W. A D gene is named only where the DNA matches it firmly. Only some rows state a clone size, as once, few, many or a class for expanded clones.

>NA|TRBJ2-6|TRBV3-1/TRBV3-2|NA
TGTGCCAGCAGCCAAGATCCCCCAGGGGCCTCTGGGGCCAACGTCCTGACTTTC
CASSQDPPGASGANVLTF
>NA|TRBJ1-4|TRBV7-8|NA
TGTGCCAGCAGCCCCGAGGGGGTTTGGTCCAAGAATGAAAAACTGTTTTTT
CASSPEGVWSKNEKLFF
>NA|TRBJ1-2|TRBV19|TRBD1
TGTGCCAGTAGTCCCTCCCAGGGGGTCTATGGCTACACCTTC
CASSPSQGVYGYTF
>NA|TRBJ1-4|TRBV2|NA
TGTGCCAGCAGTGTCAGGGGCCCACCCGAAAAACTGTTTTTT
CASSVRGPPEKLFF
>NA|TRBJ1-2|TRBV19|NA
TGTGCCAGTAGTAAGAACCCGGGGAGCAAGAGCTATGGCTACACCTTC
CASSKNPGSKSYGYTF
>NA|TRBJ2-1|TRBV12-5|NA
TGTGCTAGTGCCCGAGTAAATGAGCAGTTCTTC
CASARVNEQFF
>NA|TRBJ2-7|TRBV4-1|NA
TGCGCCAGCAGCCAAACACCGGGACTCGGGTACGAGCAGTACTTC
CASSQTPGLGYEQYF
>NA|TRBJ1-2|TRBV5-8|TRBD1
TGTGCCAGCACCGTAAAGGGGGCTGAAATCGGGTCGGGCGGCTACACCTTC
CASTVKGAEIGSGGYTF
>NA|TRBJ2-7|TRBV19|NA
TGTGCCAGTAGCCGCGGGTTTACCGCCTACGAGCAGTACTTC
CASSRGFTAYEQYF
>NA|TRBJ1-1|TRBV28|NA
TGTGCCAGCAGTCAGACAGGAGCCCTATTTGAAGCTTTCTTT
CASSQTGALFEAFF
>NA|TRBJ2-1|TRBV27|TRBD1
TGTGCCAGCAGTTTATCGATAATCGGGACAGGGGCCTACAATGAGCAGTTCTTC
CASSLSIIGTGAYNEQFF
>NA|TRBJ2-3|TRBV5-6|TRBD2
TGTGCCAGCAGCTTGGGTCGCGGGGGGCGGGCAGATACGCAGTATTTT
CASSLGRGGRADTQYF
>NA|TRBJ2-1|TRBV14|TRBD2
TGTGCCAGCAGCCAAGCCTGGACTAGCGGGGGAGCTTACTACAATGAGCAGTTCTTC
CASSQAWTSGGAYYNEQFF
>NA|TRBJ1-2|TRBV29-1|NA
TGCAGCGTTGATCGGGGGGTAGCTGGCTACACCTTC
CSVDRGVAGYTF
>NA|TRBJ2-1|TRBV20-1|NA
TGCAGTGCTAGTGGGTTCACACTAAGCTCCTACAATGAGCAGTTCTTC
CSASGFTLSSYNEQFF
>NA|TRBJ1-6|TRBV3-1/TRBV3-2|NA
TGTGCCAGCAGCCACTCCGGGGGGAATTCACCCCTCCACTTT
CASSHSGGNSPLHF
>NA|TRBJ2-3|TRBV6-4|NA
TGTGCCAGCAGTGCAAAGGGAGGCACAGATACGCAGTATTTT
CASSAKGGTDTQYF
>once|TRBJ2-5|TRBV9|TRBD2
TGTGCCAGCAGCCCCCGGGGGGGAGAGACCCAGTACTTC
CASSPRGGETQYF
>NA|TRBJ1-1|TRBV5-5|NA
TGTGCCAGCAGCTTGGTTACAGGAAAGAACACTGAAGCTTTCTTT
CASSLVTGKNTEAFF
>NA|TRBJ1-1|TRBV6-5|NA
TGTGCTACAAGTCCGCCGACAGGGAACACTGAAGCTTTCTTT
CATSPPTGNTEAFF
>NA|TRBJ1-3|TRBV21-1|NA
TGTGCCAGCAGATCCCGGACAGGGATGAGCTCTGGAAACACCATATATTTT
CASRSRTGMSSGNTIYF
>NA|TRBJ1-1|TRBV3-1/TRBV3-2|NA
TGTGCCAGCAGCCAAGGCTTAACGAGGGCATACACTGAAGCTTTCTTT
CASSQGLTRAYTEAFF
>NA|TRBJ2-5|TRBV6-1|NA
TGTGCCAGCAGTGAAGCCCTAGGCAGAGGGGAGACCCAGTACTTC
CASSEALGRGETQYF
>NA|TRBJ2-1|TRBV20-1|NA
TGCATACCCCCGGGTGGCGATGAGCAGTTCTTC
CIPPGGDEQFF
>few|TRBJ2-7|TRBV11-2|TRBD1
TGTGCCAGCAGCTCGCCGGGACAGGGCTACGAGCAGTACTTC
CASSSPGQGYEQYF
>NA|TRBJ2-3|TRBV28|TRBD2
TGTGCCAGCAGACGACTAGCGGGGGGGAACACAGATACGCAGTATTTT
CASRRLAGGNTDTQYF
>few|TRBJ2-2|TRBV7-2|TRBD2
TGTGCCAGCAGCTTAGCGTTTACTAGCGGCATGAACACCGGGGAGCTGTTTTTT
CASSLAFTSGMNTGELFF
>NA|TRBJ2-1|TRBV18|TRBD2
TGTGCCAGCTCACCACGCGGACTAGCGGTGAGAAATGAGCAGTTCTTC
CASSPRGLAVRNEQFF
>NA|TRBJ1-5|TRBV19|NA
TGTGCCACCCGAAAAACAGGGTTGAACAATCAGCCCCAGCATTTT
CATRKTGLNNQPQHF
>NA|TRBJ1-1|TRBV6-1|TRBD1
TGTGCCAGCAGTGGACAGGGGTTGTGGACTGAAGCTTTCTTT
CASSGQGLWTEAFF
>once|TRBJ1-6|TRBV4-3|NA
TGCGCCAGCAGCCAGGACGGGGGGACCAATTCACCCCTCCACTTT
CASSQDGGTNSPLHF
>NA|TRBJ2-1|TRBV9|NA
TGTGCCAGCAGCGTAGGCCCGGGAGTCTCCAATGAGCAGTTCTTC
CASSVGPGVSNEQFF
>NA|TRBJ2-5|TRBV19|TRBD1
TGTGCCAGTACCTCATCCCTACAGGGGCAAGAGACCCAGTACTTC
CASTSSLQGQETQYF
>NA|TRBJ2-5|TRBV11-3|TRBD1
TGTGCCAGCAGCCCGGGACAGGGGGCGAAGACCCAGTACTTC
CASSPGQGAKTQYF
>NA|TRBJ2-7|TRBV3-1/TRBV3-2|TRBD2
TGTGCCAGCAGCCACTTTACTAGCGGGAGGTCCTACGAGCAGTACTTC
CASSHFTSGRSYEQYF
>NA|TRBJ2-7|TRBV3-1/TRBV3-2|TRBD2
TGTGCCAGCAGCAAAGGCGCACTAGCGGGGCTAGAGCAGTACTTC
CASSKGALAGLEQYF
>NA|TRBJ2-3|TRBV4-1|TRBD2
TGCGCCAGCAGCCAAGATACGAGACTAGCGGGGGGCAGGGGGGCAGATACGCAGTATTTT
CASSQDTRLAGGRGADTQYF
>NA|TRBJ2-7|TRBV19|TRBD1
TGTGCCAGTAGTTCAGGCCGGGACAGGGTCTACGAGCAGTACTTC
CASSSGRDRVYEQYF
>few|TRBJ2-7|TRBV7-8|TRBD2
TGTGCCAGCAGCATCGGACTAGCGGGGGACGAGCAGTACTTC
CASSIGLAGDEQYF
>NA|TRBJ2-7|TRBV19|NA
TGTGCCAGTAGTTTGCGGGGTCCCTCCTACGAGCAGTACTTC
CASSLRGPSYEQYF
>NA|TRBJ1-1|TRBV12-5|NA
TGTGCTAGTGGTTTGGGGCAGGGGAACACTGAAGCTTTCTTT
CASGLGQGNTEAFF
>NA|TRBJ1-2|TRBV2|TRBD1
TGTGCCAGCAGCGACAGGGTTGGCTATGGCTACACCTTC
CASSDRVGYGYTF
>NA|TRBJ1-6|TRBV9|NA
TGTGCCAGCAGCGTAGCTTCTGGAGGGGATAAGGATTCACCCCTCCACTTT
CASSVASGGDKDSPLHF
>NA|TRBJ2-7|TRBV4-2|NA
TGTGCCAGCAGCCAAGATCAGCCCTCGGAGCAGCTCTCCTACGAGCAGTACTTC
CASSQDQPSEQLSYEQYF
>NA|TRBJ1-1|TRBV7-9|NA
TGTGCCAGCAGCTTAGGTACAGAGAACACTGAAGCTTTCTTT
CASSLGTENTEAFF
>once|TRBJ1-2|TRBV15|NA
TGTGCCACCAGCAGAGATCGTGGCAGCTATGGCTACACCTTC
CATSRDRGSYGYTF
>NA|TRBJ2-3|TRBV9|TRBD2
TGTGCCAGCAGCGTAGGGCCCAGCGGGGGGGCGGATACGCAGTATTTT
CASSVGPSGGADTQYF
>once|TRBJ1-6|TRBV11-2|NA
TGTGCCAGCAGCTTATCGGCGGGAGGTCCACCCCTCCACTTT
CASSLSAGGPPLHF
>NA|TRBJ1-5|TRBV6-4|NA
TGTGCCAGCAGTGACCGAACAGGGAGGGGGAGCAATCAGCCCCAGCATTTT
CASSDRTGRGSNQPQHF
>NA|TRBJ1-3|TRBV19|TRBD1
TGTGCCAGTAGGGCTACAGGGGGCTTTGGAAACACCATATATTTT
CASRATGGFGNTIYF
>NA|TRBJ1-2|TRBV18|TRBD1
TGTGCCAGCTCACCGGACAGGTTAAACTATGGCTACACCTTC
CASSPDRLNYGYTF